The entry below gives a single TCR beta chain sequence along with its context. Antigen specificity is unknown. TCRdb re-called the 5' RACE reads through MiXCR, storing one row per CDR3 protein. The table has 400,000 to 500,000 distinct CDR3 sequences, about a fifth seen once. The donor group consisted entirely of healthy Caucasians. The entry originates in a study of identical twins. Study observations and caveats: The abundant beta clonotypes from cord blood had fewer insertions, and memory repertoires had none of this. Twin-shared out-of-frame alpha sequences were enriched for low generation probability. Out-of-frame sharing of TCR alpha in monozygotic twins was underestimated by models.

This CDR3 is built from 11 residues. The V gene's germline CDR1 is DFQATT and CDR2 SNEGSKA (reference sequence). V lost 5 bases, J lost 7 bases, and 12 bases lay in between. Sequencing was done on a sample of naive T cells sorted from blood. The rearrangement links TRBV20-1 to TRBJ2-7, with D uncertain. The sequence came from a man aged 50-60 years in good health. The CDR3 DNA follows: TGCAGTGCTCACGACTGGGCTGAGCAGTACTTC. It codes for CSAHDWAEQYF.